The 20 T cell receptor beta chains in this list originate from one sample, sequenced in a study of T cells in Graves' hyperthyroidism and ophthalmopathy. Amplified regions were TCR beta CDR3 sequences from RNA transcripts. The TCR CDR3 was amplified in a first-round RT-PCR using the HTBI primer set. TCRdb used MiXCR to reprocess the multiplex PCR reads, holding one entry per CDR3 protein. The sample holds about 360,000 distinct CDR3 sequences, about 15% seen once. The specimen was blood. The receptors derive from a woman between 18 and 29 years old with Graves' hyperthyroidism that later progressed to Graves' ophthalmopathy.

In its sample, this clonotype was seen a few times. The chain employs TRBV4-2 and TRBJ2-1; TRBD2 agrees at 11 bases. Germline CDR1 and CDR2: LGHNA and YNFKEQ. CDR3 size: 17 residues. Losses at the gene ends were 0 bases for V and 4 bases for J; bases not matched to a gene: 5. The CDR3 protein is CASSQDLTSGIYNEQFF. For the CDR3, the DNA is TGTGCCAGCAGCCAAGACTTGACTAGCGGGATATACAATGAGCAGTTCTTC.

For this clonotype: Sequence at one end of the junction differs from germline and may be a read error. The chain uses TRBV28 and TRBJ2-1; 14 nucleotides line up with TRBD2. The length of the CDR3 is 19 residues. Germline CDR1 is MDHEN and CDR2 is SYDVKM. The CDR3 DNA sequence: TGCGCCAGCAGCCAAGAGACTAGCGGGAGGGCCGGTATCTACAATGAGCAGTTCTTC. The encoded protein is CASSQETSGRAGIYNEQFF. The full variable domain, rest sourced from reference TRBV28 and TRBJ2-1, is DVKVTQSSRYLVKRTGEKVFLECVQDMDHENMFWYRQDPGLGLRLIYFSYDVKMKEKGDIPEGYSVSREKKERFSLILESASTNQTSMYLCASSQETSGRAGIYNEQFFGPGTRLTVL.

CDR3: CASSIPSWDSGANVLTF. The CDR3 nucleotides are TGTGCCAGTAGTATACCGTCCTGGGACTCTGGGGCCAACGTCCTGACTTTC. This chain connects TRBV19 to TRBJ2-6, with D unresolved. CDR1 and CDR2 from the germline V gene are LNHDA and SQIVND (reference sequence). There are 17 residues in the CDR3. The V end was cut by 2 bases, the J end by 0 bases, with 11 bases between. The whole variable domain, remainder taken from reference TRBV19 and TRBJ2-6, is DGGITQSPKYLFRKEGQNVTLSCEQNLNHDAMYWYRQDPGQGLRLIYYSQIVNDFQKGDIAEGYSVSREKKESFPLTVTSAQKNPTAFYLCASSIPSWDSGANVLTFGAGSRLTVL.

The rearrangement joins TRBV10-2 to TRBJ1-5, with 8 positions matching TRBD1. The CDR3 is 15 residues long. V shed 4 bases and J 2 bases; nucleotides not matched to a gene: 4. From germline, CDR1 is WSHSY and CDR2 SAAADI. Here the CDR3 reads CASSGQGFGNQPQHF. CDR3 DNA: TGCGCCAGCAGTGGACAGGGGTTCGGCAATCAGCCCCAGCATTTT.

Comments on this clonotype: Since a much larger clone is just one base distant, this may be a read error. Here the CDR3 reads CASRLGQGVNTEAFF. In DNA form, the CDR3 reads TGTGCCAGCAGACTAGGACAGGGGGTGAACACTGAAGCTTTCTTT. V usage is TRBV7-9 and J usage is TRBJ1-1; 10 bases align to TRBD1. This CDR3 is built from 15 residues. Per germline, CDR1 SEHNR and CDR2 FQNEAQ (reference sequence). The ends lost 6 bases at V and 0 bases at J; junction bases unmatched: 4.

A few counts support this clonotype. The rearrangement joins TRBV20-1 to TRBJ2-1, with TRBD2 matching 10 bases. The CDR3 covers 15 residues. J gave up 0 bases and V 6 bases, and 5 bases lay outside the gene matches. From germline, CDR1 is DFQATT and CDR2 SNEGSKA (reference sequence). The CDR3: CSARLAGSSYNEQFF. CDR3 sequence (DNA): TGCAGTGCAAGACTAGCGGGTAGCTCCTACAATGAGCAGTTCTTC.

This clonotype was detected only a few times. V gene TRBV14 combines with J gene TRBJ2-3, with D possibly being TRBD2 (6 bases). CDR3 size: 16 residues. V shed 0 bases and J shed 4 bases, with 14 bases lying between them. Germline V CDR1 and CDR2: SGHDN, FVKESK. DNA for the CDR3: TGTGCCAGCAGCCAAGAACGGGAGTGGGGGGCAGATACGCAGTATTTT. Its translation is CASSQEREWGADTQYF.

This clonotype was detected ten times or more. The rearrangement links TRBV28 to TRBJ1-1; possibly TRBD1 for D (5 bases). The CDR3 totals 15 residues. V was clipped by 7 bases and J by 5 bases, with 20 bases between them. Germline V lookup: CDR1 MDHEN, CDR2 SYDVKM. The CDR3 spells CASTDWGGGRTEAFF. The CDR3 coding sequence is TGTGCCAGCACCGACTGGGGCGGCGGAAGGACTGAAGCTTTCTTT. The full variable domain, rest sourced from reference TRBV28 and TRBJ1-1, is DVKVTQSSRYLVKRTGEKVFLECVQDMDHENMFWYRQDPGLGLRLIYFSYDVKMKEKGDIPEGYSVSREKKERFSLILESASTNQTSMYLCASTDWGGGRTEAFFGQGTRLTVV.

This clonotype was detected many times. The V and J genes are TRBV7-9 and TRBJ2-1, with D unclear. V lost 3 bases and J 8 bases, leaving 8 bases between the germline ends. Looked up from germline, CDR1 is SEHNR and CDR2 is FQNEAQ (reference sequence). This CDR3 has 12 amino acids. The CDR3 nucleotides are TGTGCCAGCAGCTTGGCGGACCATGAGCAGTTCTTC. Translation gives CASSLADHEQFF.

V gene TRBV29-1 combines with J gene TRBJ2-7; D gene uncertain. V dropped 4 bases and J dropped 7 bases, with 14 bases sitting between them. This CDR3 is built from 12 residues. Germline V gene sequence: CDR1 SQVTM, CDR2 ANQGSEA. CDR3 DNA: TGCAGCGTTGTTGGTTTCCTTTCTGAGCAGTACTTC. This encodes CSVVGFLSEQYF.

This clonotype was seen at least ten times. This chain links TRBV19 with TRBJ2-7; a weak D match, TRBD1 (5 bases). This CDR3 is 15 amino acids long. The ends were cut back, 2 bases at V and 3 bases at J, with 14 bases in the middle. Per germline, CDR1 LNHDA and CDR2 SQIVND (reference sequence). As DNA, the CDR3 is TGTGCCAGTAGTATATCTTCGACAGAAAACTACGAGCAGTACTTC. This encodes CASSISSTENYEQYF.

In its sample, this clonotype was seen a few times. Here the CDR3 reads CASSASQGASGNTIYF. CDR3 DNA: TGTGCCAGCAGCGCTTCTCAGGGGGCTTCTGGAAACACCATATATTTT. This sequence joins TRBV9 and TRBJ1-3; TRBD1 aligns across 8 bases. The J segment lost 1 base and the V segment lost 3 bases, leaving 6 bases of the junction unmatched. CDR1 and CDR2 from the germline V gene are SGDLS and YYNGEE. This CDR3 is built from 16 residues.

As for this clonotype: The junction shows a germline mismatch at one end, possibly a read error. The V call is TRBV24-1, the J call TRBJ2-7; D gene ambiguous. Germline loops: CDR1 KGHDR, CDR2 SFDVKD. CDR3 size: 11 residues. The CDR3 coding sequence is TGTGTCACCAGTGACATCTACGAGCAGTACTTC. It is translated as CVTSDIYEQYF.

The chain carries TRBV7-9 and TRBJ2-7; D is possibly TRBD1 or TRBD2 (5 bases each). This CDR3 comprises 12 residues. V lost 8 bases, J lost 1 base, and 9 bases lay in between. The germline CDR1 and CDR2 sequences are SEHNR and FQNEAQ (reference sequence). CDR3 amino acids: CASLGPSYEQYF. The CDR3 nucleotides are TGTGCCAGCCTGGGACCTTCCTACGAGCAGTACTTC.

This clonotype was counted between two and nine times. This sequence joins TRBV27 and TRBJ1-5; maybe TRBD1 (5 bases). Trimming shortened V by 8 bases and J by 2 bases, and 19 bases separated the two germline ends. CDR1 MNHEY and CDR2 SMNVEV come from the germline V gene (reference sequence). The CDR3 sequence is 16 residues long. In nucleotides, the CDR3 is TGTGCCAGCCTCAAAAAACCCCTGACAGGCAATCAGCCCCAGCATTTT. Amino acid sequence: CASLKKPLTGNQPQHF.

This clonotype was detected ten times or more. This sequence joins TRBV27 and TRBJ2-1, with 7 nucleotides matching TRBD2. Germline CDR1 and CDR2: MNHEY and SMNVEV (reference sequence). The V and J ends lost 4 bases and 7 bases, in that order; junction bases with no gene match: 13. The CDR3 is 16 amino acids. CDR3 loop: CASSSLLRELANEQFF. CDR3 nucleotide sequence: TGTGCCAGCAGTTCCCTCCTGCGGGAGCTGGCAAATGAGCAGTTCTTC.

This clonotype was detected many times. The chain recombines TRBV20-1 with TRBJ2-5; D gene uncertain. The germline V gene has CDR1 DFQATT and CDR2 SNEGSKA (reference sequence). V lost 5 bases, J lost 2 bases, and 15 bases lay in between. CDR3 length equals 14 residues. CDR3 sequence: CSAAAPLGQETQYF. CDR3 sequence (DNA): TGCAGTGCTGCAGCCCCTCTTGGGCAAGAGACCCAGTACTTC.

As concerns this clonotype: The junction differs from germline at one of its ends, possibly a read error. The rearrangement joins TRBV5-1 to TRBJ1-4; possibly TRBD1 for D (6 bases). The CDR3 has 17 amino acids. CDR1 and CDR2 from the germline V gene are SGHRS and YFSETQ. The CDR3 nucleotides are TGTGCCAGCAGCCCAAAGCTACCCAGGGGTACTAATGAAAAACTGTTTTTT. Translation gives CASSPKLPRGTNEKLFF.

This chain uses TRBV5-1 with TRBJ2-7, with a tentative D call TRBD1 (5 bases). This CDR3 has 15 residues. Germline-derived CDR1 and CDR2 are SGHRS and YFSETQ. V lost 1 base to trimming and J lost 2 bases, with 13 bases between them. The CDR3 loop reads CASSLTQGPAYEQYF. The CDR3 nucleotides read TGCGCCAGCAGCTTGACTCAGGGCCCTGCCTACGAGCAGTACTTC.

This clonotype was seen many times. The chain employs TRBV7-2 and TRBJ2-3; D remains ambiguous. Deletions cut 5 bases from V and 4 bases from J, with 7 bases between. Germline V gene lookup returns CDR1 SGHTA and CDR2 FQGNSA. The CDR3 sequence is 12 residues long. CDR3 DNA sequence: TGTGCCAGCAGCCCCGGCGCAGATACGCAGTATTTT. It codes for CASSPGADTQYF.